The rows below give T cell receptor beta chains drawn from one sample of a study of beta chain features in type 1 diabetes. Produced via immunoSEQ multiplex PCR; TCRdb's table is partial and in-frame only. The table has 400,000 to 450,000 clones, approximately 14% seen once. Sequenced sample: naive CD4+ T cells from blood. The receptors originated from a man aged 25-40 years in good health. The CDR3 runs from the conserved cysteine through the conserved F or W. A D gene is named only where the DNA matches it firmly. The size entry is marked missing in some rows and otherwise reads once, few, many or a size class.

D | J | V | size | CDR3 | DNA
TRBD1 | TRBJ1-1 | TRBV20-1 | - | CSAGRQGVAFF | TGCAGTGCTGGGCGACAGGGGGTAGCTTTCTTT
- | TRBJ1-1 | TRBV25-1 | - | CASSELGTNTEAFF | TGTGCCAGCAGTGAACTGGGAACGAACACTGAAGCTTTCTTT
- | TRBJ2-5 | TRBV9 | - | CASALGSDQETQYF | TGTGCCAGCGCCCTTGGGTCGGATCAAGAGACCCAGTACTTC
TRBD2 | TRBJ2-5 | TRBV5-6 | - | CASTLGLEVETQYF | TGTGCCAGCACTCTTGGACTAGAGGTGGAGACCCAGTACTTC
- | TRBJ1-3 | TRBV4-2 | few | CASSQAAASGNTIYF | TGTGCCAGCAGCCAAGCAGCGGCCTCTGGAAACACCATATATTTT
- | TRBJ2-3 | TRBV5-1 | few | CASSWEWATDTQYF | TGCGCCAGCAGCTGGGAATGGGCCACAGATACGCAGTATTTT
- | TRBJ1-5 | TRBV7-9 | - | CASSPEPLARVAQPQHF | TGTGCCAGCAGCCCCGAACCGTTGGCCAGGGTTGCTCAGCCCCAGCATTTT
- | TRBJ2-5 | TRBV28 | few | CASSLSASGLETQYF | TGTGCCAGCAGTTTATCCGCATCAGGCTTAGAGACCCAGTACTTC
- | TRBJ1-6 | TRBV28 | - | CASRTGRIGSPLHF | TGTGCCAGCAGAACAGGCCGTATAGGTTCACCCCTCCACTTT
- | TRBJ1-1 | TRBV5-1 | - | CASSLTGTENTEAFF | TGCGCCAGCAGCTTAACCGGGACCGAGAACACTGAAGCTTTCTTT
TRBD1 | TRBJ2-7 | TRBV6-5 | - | CASSRGQGYFEQYF | TGTGCCAGCAGTAGGGGACAGGGCTACTTCGAGCAGTACTTC
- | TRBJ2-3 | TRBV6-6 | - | CASSQVREPTDTQYF | TGTGCCAGCAGCCAGGTTCGGGAACCCACAGATACGCAGTATTTT
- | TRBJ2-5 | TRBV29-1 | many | CSVEAGGGETQYF | TGCAGCGTTGAAGCGGGAGGGGGCGAGACCCAGTACTTC
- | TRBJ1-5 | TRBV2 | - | CASRSQGPTGPQHF | TGTGCCAGCAGGTCCCAGGGCCCAACCGGGCCCCAGCATTTT
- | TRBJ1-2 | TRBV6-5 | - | CASSYSGRVAFGYTF | TGTGCCAGCAGTTACTCGGGCAGGGTGGCTTTCGGCTACACCTTC
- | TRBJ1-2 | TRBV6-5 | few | CASSSLRPQGKGYTF | TGTGCCAGCAGTTCCCTGCGGCCTCAGGGTAAAGGCTACACCTTC
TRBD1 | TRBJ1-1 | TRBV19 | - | CASSKRQGDTEAFF | TGTGCCAGTAGTAAGAGACAGGGCGACACTGAAGCTTTCTTT
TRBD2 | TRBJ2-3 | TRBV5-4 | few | CASSLVPSGGPDTQYF | TGTGCCAGCAGCTTGGTTCCTAGCGGGGGTCCAGATACGCAGTATTTT
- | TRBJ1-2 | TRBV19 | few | CASMGDSYGYTF | TGTGCCAGTATGGGGGACTCCTATGGCTACACCTTC
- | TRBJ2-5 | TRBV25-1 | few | CASMGFQETQYF | TGTGCCAGCATGGGGTTCCAAGAGACCCAGTACTTC
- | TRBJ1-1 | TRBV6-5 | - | CVTIGNRNTEAFF | TGTGTCACGATTGGGAATCGGAACACTGAAGCTTTCTTT
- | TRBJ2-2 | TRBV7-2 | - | CASSFDLASTGELFF | TGTGCCAGCAGCTTCGACCTAGCTTCCACCGGGGAGCTGTTTTTT
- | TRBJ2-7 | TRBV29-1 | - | CSGETGYEQYF | TGCAGCGGCGAGACAGGCTACGAGCAGTACTTC
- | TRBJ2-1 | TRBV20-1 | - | CSAGSRGRKFF | TGCAGTGCCGGGTCTCGGGGGAGGAAGTTCTTC
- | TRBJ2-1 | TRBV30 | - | CAWSVRSSYNEQFF | TGTGCCTGGAGTGTTCGGAGTTCTTACAATGAGCAGTTCTTC
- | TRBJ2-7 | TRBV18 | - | CASSRWESSYEQYF | TGTGCCAGCTCACGCTGGGAGAGCTCCTACGAGCAGTACTTC
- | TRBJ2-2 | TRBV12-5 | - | CASGFGNRRTGELFF | TGTGCTAGTGGTTTTGGAAACCGGCGCACCGGGGAGCTGTTTTTT
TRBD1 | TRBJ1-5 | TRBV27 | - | CASSPGTGTWNQPQHF | TGTGCCAGCTCCCCCGGGACAGGGACGTGGAATCAGCCCCAGCATTTT
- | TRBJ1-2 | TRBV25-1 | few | CASSDSSNGYTF | TGTGCCAGCAGTGATTCCTCCAATGGCTACACCTTC
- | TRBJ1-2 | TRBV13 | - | CASSLGRMGYGYTF | TGTGCCAGCAGCTTAGGACGGATGGGCTATGGCTACACCTTC
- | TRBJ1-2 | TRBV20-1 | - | CSAAKGDGYTF | TGCAGTGCTGCGAAGGGGGATGGCTACACCTTC